The rows below give T cell receptor beta chains drawn from one sample of a study of cytomegalovirus exposure and HLA in healthy donors. TCRdb's table, derived via immunoSEQ multiplex PCR, lists solely in-frame clones and lacks some. Among fewer than 150,000 clones listed, around 80% were seen once. Material: PBMCs. The source of these receptors is a man between 40 and 49 years old in good health and CMV-seropositive. Both conserved end residues are part of each CDR3. D genes are given only for firm matches. A row's size may be missing; if present it is once, few, many or a size class.

CDR3aa | CDR3nt | j_gene | d_gene | v_gene | abundance
CASSTYRGRGVETQYF | TGTGCCAGCAGTACCTACAGGGGGCGCGGGGTTGAGACCCAGTACTTC | TRBJ2-5 | TRBD1 | TRBV28 | .
CASSQEESRIEFF | TGCGCCAGCAGCCAAGAAGAGTCTAGAATAGAGTTCTTC | TRBJ2-1 | . | TRBV4-1 | .
CASSSPILTEAFF | TGTGCCAGCAGTTCCCCTATCTTAACAGAGGCTTTCTTT | TRBJ1-1 | . | TRBV6-5 | few
CASSSPGQITNYGYTF | TGTGCCAGCAGCTCTCCCGGACAGATTACTAACTATGGCTACACCTTC | TRBJ1-2 | . | TRBV5-6 | .
CASSLRQGRTEAFF | TGTGCCAGCAGCTTAAGACAGGGGCGCACTGAAGCTTTCTTT | TRBJ1-1 | TRBD1 | TRBV7-2 | .
CASNSNNEQFF | TGCGCCAGCAACTCGAACAATGAGCAGTTCTTC | TRBJ2-1 | . | TRBV5-1 | few
CAWRTGINTEAFF | TGTGCCTGGAGGACAGGAATTAACACTGAAGCTTTCTTT | TRBJ1-1 | . | TRBV30 | .
CASSIQGGNEQYF | TGTGCCAGTAGTATCCAGGGGGGCAACGAGCAGTACTTC | TRBJ2-7 | . | TRBV19 | .
CASSQVARAEAFF | TGCGCCAGCAGCCAAGTGGCGAGGGCTGAAGCTTTCTTT | TRBJ1-1 | . | TRBV4-1 | many
CASSLRRSEQYF | TGTGCCAGCAGCTTGCGTCGTAGCGAGCAGTACTTC | TRBJ2-7 | . | TRBV5-4 | .
CASSMNHRGALNTEAFF | TGTGCCAGTAGTATGAACCATCGGGGGGCCTTGAACACTGAAGCTTTCTTT | TRBJ1-1 | . | TRBV19 | .
CASSRTTGYSGNTIYF | TGTGCCAGCAGCCGGACGACAGGCTACTCTGGAAACACCATATATTTT | TRBJ1-3 | . | TRBV7-9 | .
CASTTGVNYGYTF | TGTGCCAGTACGACAGGGGTTAACTATGGCTACACCTTC | TRBJ1-2 | TRBD1 | TRBV19 | .
CASSSLETASNYGYTF | TGTGCCAGCAGTTCCTTGGAGACAGCGAGCAACTATGGCTACACCTTC | TRBJ1-2 | . | TRBV28 | .
CASSDLGQGADGELFF | TGTGCCAGCAGCGACTTGGGACAGGGGGCCGACGGGGAGCTGTTTTTT | TRBJ2-2 | TRBD1 | TRBV4-2 | once
CASSRRAGGAYEQYF | TGTGCCAGCAGCAGGCGCGCGGGGGGCGCCTACGAGCAGTACTTC | TRBJ2-7 | TRBD2 | TRBV7-2 | .
CASSIPGQNFTDTQYF | TGTGCCAGCAGCATTCCGGGACAAAACTTCACAGATACGCAGTATTTT | TRBJ2-3 | . | TRBV2 | .
CASTRPGTSESGELFF | TGTGCCAGCACCCGACCCGGGACTAGCGAGTCCGGGGAGCTGTTTTTT | TRBJ2-2 | TRBD2 | TRBV9 | .
CASSPQGKNSPLHF | TGTGCCAGCTCACCGCAGGGGAAGAATTCACCCCTCCACTTT | TRBJ1-6 | . | TRBV18 | .
CASSSRTGRTEAFF | TGTGCCAGCAGCTCCCGGACAGGGAGGACTGAAGCTTTCTTT | TRBJ1-1 | TRBD1 | TRBV5-4 | .
CASSLAPRGRATNEKLFF | TGTGCCAGCAGCTTAGCCCCGAGGGGGAGAGCAACTAATGAAAAACTGTTTTTT | TRBJ1-4 | . | TRBV7-6 | .
CASSFRTRMGAGGYTF | TGTGCCAGCAGCTTCAGGACCCGGATGGGGGCTGGTGGCTACACCTTC | TRBJ1-2 | . | TRBV5-4 | .
CASSLAGTGKGSNQPQHF | TGTGCCAGCAGCTTGGCCGGGACAGGGAAGGGAAGCAATCAGCCCCAGCATTTT | TRBJ1-5 | TRBD1 | TRBV5-6 | .
CAWSRDSGSGNTIYF | TGTGCCTGGTCTCGGGACTCTGGCTCTGGAAACACCATATATTTT | TRBJ1-3 | . | TRBV30 | .
CASSQEASGGVMNTGELFF | TGCGCCAGCAGCCAAGAAGCCAGCGGGGGGGTTATGAACACCGGGGAGCTGTTTTTT | TRBJ2-2 | TRBD2 | TRBV4-1 | once
CASSSIPGGTGELFF | TGTGCCAGCAGCTCGATCCCGGGGGGGACCGGGGAGCTGTTTTTT | TRBJ2-2 | TRBD2 | TRBV14 | .
CASSLKPGLRNWEQYF | TGTGCCAGTAGTCTAAAGCCGGGACTCCGCAATTGGGAGCAGTACTTC | TRBJ2-7 | . | TRBV19 | .
CASSSEYLGADTQYF | TGTGCCAGTAGTAGTGAGTACCTGGGCGCAGATACGCAGTATTTT | TRBJ2-3 | . | TRBV19 | .
CASSQAGTGYTQYF | TGTGCCAGCAGCCAAGCCGGGACAGGGTACACCCAGTACTTC | TRBJ2-5 | TRBD1 | TRBV4-2 | once
CASSFRGSISETQYF | TGCGCCAGCAGCTTTCGCGGGAGTATTTCCGAGACCCAGTACTTC | TRBJ2-5 | TRBD2 | TRBV5-1 | .
CASSLGTAYSNQPQHF | TGTGCCAGCAGCTTAGGGACAGCTTATAGCAATCAGCCCCAGCATTTT | TRBJ1-5 | . | TRBV7-2 | .
CASSPRGAPARYF | TGTGCCAGCAGCCCTCGGGGGGCCCCTGCAAGGTATTTT | TRBJ2-3 | . | TRBV5-6 | few
CASSERVHEQYF | TGTGCCAGCAGTGAAAGAGTACACGAGCAGTACTTC | TRBJ2-7 | . | TRBV25-1 | .
CASSESTWGDSDNEKLFF | TGCGCCAGCAGTGAGTCGACTTGGGGGGACAGCGATAATGAAAAACTGTTTTTT | TRBJ1-4 | TRBD1 | TRBV10-1 | .
CASGETGNTIYF | TGTGCCAGTGGGGAGACTGGAAACACCATATATTTT | TRBJ1-3 | . | TRBV19 | .
CASSEWGELFF | TGTGCCAGCAGTGAATGGGGAGAACTGTTTTTT | TRBJ1-4 | . | TRBV2 | .
CSVERGSHLGNTEAFF | TGCAGCGTTGAACGAGGGTCCCACCTTGGAAACACTGAAGCTTTCTTT | TRBJ1-1 | . | TRBV29-1 | .
CASSFERGQYEQYF | TGTGCCAGCAGCTTTGAGCGGGGCCAATACGAGCAGTACTTC | TRBJ2-7 | TRBD2 | TRBV7-9 | .
CASSKVLRSHTDTQYF | TGTGCCAGCAGCAAAGTACTTCGGAGCCACACAGATACGCAGTATTTT | TRBJ2-3 | . | TRBV21-1 | .
CASSRGGDGSPLHF | TGCGCCAGCAGCCGGGGGGGAGATGGTTCACCCCTCCACTTT | TRBJ1-6 | . | TRBV5-1 | .
CASSLSYEQYF | TGTGCCAGCAGCCTCTCCTACGAGCAGTACTTC | TRBJ2-7 | . | TRBV7-2 | .
CASSSTGAHEQYF | TGTGCCAGCAGCTCGACAGGAGCCCACGAGCAGTACTTC | TRBJ2-7 | . | TRBV5-5 | .
CASSYTSGGSDQYF | TGTGCCAGCAGTTACACCTCAGGGGGATCGGACCAGTACTTC | TRBJ2-7 | TRBD1 | TRBV6-5 | few
CASSLTTGMVEQFF | TGTGCCAGCAGTTTAACGACAGGGATGGTTGAGCAGTTCTTC | TRBJ2-1 | TRBD1 | TRBV27 | .
CASSLIPHGRGNTEAFF | TGCGCCAGCAGCTTGATCCCCCATGGCAGGGGCAACACTGAAGCTTTCTTT | TRBJ1-1 | . | TRBV5-1 | .
CAWSPEEAFF | TGTGCCTGGAGCCCCGAGGAAGCTTTCTTT | TRBJ1-1 | . | TRBV30 | .
CASSRKRQLVPAEQYF | TGTGCCAGCAGCCGGAAACGACAGTTAGTACCGGCAGAGCAGTACTTC | TRBJ2-7 | . | TRBV7-2 | .
CASSPNRGRQETQYF | TGTGCCAGCAGCCCCAACAGGGGTCGACAAGAGACCCAGTACTTC | TRBJ2-5 | TRBD1 | TRBV7-8 | .
CASSLTGLAFF | TGTGCCAGCAGTCTCACAGGGTTAGCTTTCTTT | TRBJ1-1 | . | TRBV28 | .
CASSQERGALGTDTQYF | TGTGCCAGCAGCCAAGAACGGGGGGCCCTTGGCACAGATACGCAGTATTTT | TRBJ2-3 | . | TRBV4-2 | .
CASSTGTSGSSYEQYF | TGTGCCAGTAGTACAGGAACTAGCGGGAGTTCCTACGAGCAGTACTTC | TRBJ2-7 | TRBD2 | TRBV19 | .
CASRKPESIGDTF | TGCGCCAGCAGGAAGCCTGAGTCTATCGGAGACACCTTC | TRBJ1-2 | . | TRBV10-1 | few
CASSPNRAPGYTF | TGTGCCAGCAGTCCAAACCGAGCTCCGGGCTACACCTTC | TRBJ1-2 | . | TRBV27 | few